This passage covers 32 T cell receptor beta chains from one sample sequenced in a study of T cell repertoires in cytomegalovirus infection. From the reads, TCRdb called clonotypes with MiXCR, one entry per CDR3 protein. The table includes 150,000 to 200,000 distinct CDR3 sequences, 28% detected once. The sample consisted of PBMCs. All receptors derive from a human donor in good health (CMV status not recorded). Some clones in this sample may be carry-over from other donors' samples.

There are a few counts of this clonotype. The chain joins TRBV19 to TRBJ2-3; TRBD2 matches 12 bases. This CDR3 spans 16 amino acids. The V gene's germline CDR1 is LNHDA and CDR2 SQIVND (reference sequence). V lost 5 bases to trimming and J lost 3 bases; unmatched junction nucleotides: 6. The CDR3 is CASSDRLAGVTDTQYF. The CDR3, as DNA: TGTGCCAGTAGTGACCGACTAGCGGGGGTAACAGATACGCAGTATTTT. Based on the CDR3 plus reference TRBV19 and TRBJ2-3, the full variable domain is DGGITQSPKYLFRKEGQNVTLSCEQNLNHDAMYWYRQDPGQGLRLIYYSQIVNDFQKGDIAEGYSVSREKKESFPLTVTSAQKNPTAFYLCASSDRLAGVTDTQYFGPGTRLTVL.

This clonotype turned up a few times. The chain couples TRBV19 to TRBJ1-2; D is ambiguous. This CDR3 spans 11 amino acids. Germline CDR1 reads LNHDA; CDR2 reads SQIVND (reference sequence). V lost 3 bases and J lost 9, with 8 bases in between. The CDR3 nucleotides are TGTGCCAGTAGTATCCTCAGCAGCTACACCTTC. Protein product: CASSILSSYTF.

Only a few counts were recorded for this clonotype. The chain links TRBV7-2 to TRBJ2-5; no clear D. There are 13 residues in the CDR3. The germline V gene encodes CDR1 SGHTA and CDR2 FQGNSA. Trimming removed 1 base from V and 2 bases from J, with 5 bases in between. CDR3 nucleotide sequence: TGTGCCAGCAGCTTAGTAGATCAAGAGACCCAGTACTTC. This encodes CASSLVDQETQYF.

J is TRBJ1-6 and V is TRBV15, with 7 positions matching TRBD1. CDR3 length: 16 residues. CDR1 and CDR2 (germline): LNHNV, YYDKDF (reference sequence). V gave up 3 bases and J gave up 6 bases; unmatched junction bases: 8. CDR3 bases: TGTGCCACCAGCAGGGAGGGGGCCCATCTTAATTCACCCCTCCACTTT. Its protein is CATSREGAHLNSPLHF.

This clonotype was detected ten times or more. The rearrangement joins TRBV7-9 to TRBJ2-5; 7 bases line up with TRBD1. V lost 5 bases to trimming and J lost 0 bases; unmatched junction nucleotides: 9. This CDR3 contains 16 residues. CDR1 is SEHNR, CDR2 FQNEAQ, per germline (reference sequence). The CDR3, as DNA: TGTGCCAGCAGCCGCACGACAGGGACGTACCAAGAGACCCAGTACTTC. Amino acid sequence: CASSRTTGTYQETQYF. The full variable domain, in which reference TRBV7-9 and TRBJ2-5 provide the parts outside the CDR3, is DTGVSQNPRHKITKRGQNVTFRCDPISEHNRLYWYRQTLGQGPEFLTYFQNEAQLEKSRLLSDRFSAERPKGSFSTLEIQRTEQGDSAMYLCASSRTTGTYQETQYFGPGTRLLVL.

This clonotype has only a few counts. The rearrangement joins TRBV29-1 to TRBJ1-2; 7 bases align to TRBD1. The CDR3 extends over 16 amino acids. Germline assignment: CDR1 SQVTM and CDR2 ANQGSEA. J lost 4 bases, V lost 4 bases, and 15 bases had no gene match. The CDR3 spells CSVGLPGRGGSYGYTF. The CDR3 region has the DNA TGCAGCGTTGGCCTCCCCGGTAGAGGGGGCAGCTATGGCTACACCTTC.

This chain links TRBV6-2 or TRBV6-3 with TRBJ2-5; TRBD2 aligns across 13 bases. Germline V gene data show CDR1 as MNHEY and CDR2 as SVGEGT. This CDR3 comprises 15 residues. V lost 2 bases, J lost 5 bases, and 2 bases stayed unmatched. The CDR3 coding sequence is TGTGCCAGCAGTTACCGGGGACTAGCGGGGGAGACCCAGTACTTC. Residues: CASSYRGLAGETQYF.

The CDR3 region has the DNA TGTGCCAGCAGTTTACGGACAGGTTCCGCGAACACCGGGGAGCTGTTTTTT. The encoded protein is CASSLRTGSANTGELFF. This chain connects TRBV12-3 or TRBV12-4 to TRBJ2-2; 7 bases agree with TRBD1. The V gene end was trimmed by 2 bases and the J gene end by 0 bases; junction bases not matched to a gene: 6. The CDR3 has 17 residues.

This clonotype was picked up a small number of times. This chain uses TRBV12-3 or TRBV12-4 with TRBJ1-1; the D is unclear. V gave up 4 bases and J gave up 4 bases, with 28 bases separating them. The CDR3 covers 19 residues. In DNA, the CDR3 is TGTGCCAGCAGTTCCCTAAAGACAATAACCAGGCGTGGTGGCACTGAAGCTTTCTTT. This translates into CASSSLKTITRRGGTEAFF.

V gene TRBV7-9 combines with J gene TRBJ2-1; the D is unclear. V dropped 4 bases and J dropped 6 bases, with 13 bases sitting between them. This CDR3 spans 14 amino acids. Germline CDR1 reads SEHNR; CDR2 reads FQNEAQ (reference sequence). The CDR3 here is CASSYRSGGNEQFF. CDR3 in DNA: TGTGCCAGCAGCTATCGGTCCGGCGGCAATGAGCAGTTCTTC. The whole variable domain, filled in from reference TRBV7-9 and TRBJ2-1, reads DTGVSQNPRHKITKRGQNVTFRCDPISEHNRLYWYRQTLGQGPEFLTYFQNEAQLEKSRLLSDRFSAERPKGSFSTLEIQRTEQGDSAMYLCASSYRSGGNEQFFGPGTRLTVL.

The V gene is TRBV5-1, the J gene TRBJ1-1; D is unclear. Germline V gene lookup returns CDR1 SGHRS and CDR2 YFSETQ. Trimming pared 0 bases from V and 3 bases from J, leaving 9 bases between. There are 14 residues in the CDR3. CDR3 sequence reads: CASSLGNGDTEAFF. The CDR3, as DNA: TGCGCCAGCAGCTTGGGGAATGGGGACACTGAAGCTTTCTTT.

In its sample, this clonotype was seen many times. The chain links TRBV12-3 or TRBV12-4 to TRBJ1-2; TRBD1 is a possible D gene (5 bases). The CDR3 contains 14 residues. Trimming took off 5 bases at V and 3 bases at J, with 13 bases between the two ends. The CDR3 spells CASSRDLGHYGYTF. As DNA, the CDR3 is TGTGCCAGCAGTCGGGACCTCGGACACTATGGCTACACCTTC.

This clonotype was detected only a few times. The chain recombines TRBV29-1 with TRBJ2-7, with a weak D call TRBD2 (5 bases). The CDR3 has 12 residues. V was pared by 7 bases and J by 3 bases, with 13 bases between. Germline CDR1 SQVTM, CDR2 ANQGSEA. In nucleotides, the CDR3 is TGCAGCGCCGGTGAGGGCGACTACGAGCAGTACTTC. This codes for CSAGEGDYEQYF.

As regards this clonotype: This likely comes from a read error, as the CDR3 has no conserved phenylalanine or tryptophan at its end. CDR3 region: CASSLAHQGEKLFC. The CDR3 DNA reads as TGTGCCAGCAGCTTAGCACATCAGGGGGAAAAACTGTTTTGT. J is TRBJ1-4 and V is TRBV7-2; the D gene is possibly TRBD1 (6 bases). This CDR3 spans 14 amino acids. The V gene's germline CDR1 is SGHTA and CDR2 FQGNSA. V dropped 0 bases and J dropped 8 bases, with 10 bases sitting between them.

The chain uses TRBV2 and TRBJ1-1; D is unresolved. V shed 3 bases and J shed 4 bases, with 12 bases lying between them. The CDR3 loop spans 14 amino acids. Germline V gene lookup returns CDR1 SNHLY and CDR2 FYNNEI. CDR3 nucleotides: TGTGCCAGCAGTGATAGTCCCCGGGGCACTGAAGCTTTCTTT. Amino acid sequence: CASSDSPRGTEAFF. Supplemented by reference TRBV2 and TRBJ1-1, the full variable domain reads EPEVTQTPSHQVTQMGQEVILRCVPISNHLYFYWYRQILGQKVEFLVSFYNNEISEKSEIFDDQFSVERPDGSNFTLKIRSTKLEDSAMYFCASSDSPRGTEAFFGQGTRLTVV.

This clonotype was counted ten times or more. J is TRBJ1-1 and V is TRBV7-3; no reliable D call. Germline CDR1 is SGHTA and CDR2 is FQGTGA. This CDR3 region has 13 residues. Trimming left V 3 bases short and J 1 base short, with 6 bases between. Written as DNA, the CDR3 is TGTGCCAGCAGCTTTGGTTCGAACACTGAAGCTTTCTTT. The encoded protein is CASSFGSNTEAFF.

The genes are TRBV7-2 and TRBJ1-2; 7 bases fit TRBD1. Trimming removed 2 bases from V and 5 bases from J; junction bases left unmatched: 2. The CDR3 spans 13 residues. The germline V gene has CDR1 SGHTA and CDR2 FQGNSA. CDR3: CTSSLQGEYGYTF. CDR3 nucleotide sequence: TGTACCAGCAGCTTACAGGGGGAATATGGCTACACCTTC. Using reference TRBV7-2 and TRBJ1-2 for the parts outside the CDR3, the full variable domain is GAGVSQSPSNKVTEKGKDVELRCDPISGHTALYWYRQSLGQGLEFLIYFQGNSAPDKSGLPSDRFSAERTGGSVSTLTIQRTQQEDSAVYLCTSSLQGEYGYTFGSGTRLTVV.

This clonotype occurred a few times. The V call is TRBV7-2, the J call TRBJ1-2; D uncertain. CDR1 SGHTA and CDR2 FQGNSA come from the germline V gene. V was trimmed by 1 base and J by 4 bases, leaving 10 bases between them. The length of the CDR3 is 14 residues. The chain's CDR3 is CASSLDSVSYGYTF. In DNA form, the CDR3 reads TGTGCCAGCAGCTTAGATTCTGTATCCTATGGCTACACCTTC.

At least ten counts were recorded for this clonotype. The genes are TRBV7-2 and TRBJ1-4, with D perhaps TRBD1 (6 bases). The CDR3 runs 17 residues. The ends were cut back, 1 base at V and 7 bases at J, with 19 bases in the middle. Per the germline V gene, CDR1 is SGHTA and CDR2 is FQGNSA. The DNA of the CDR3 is TGTGCCAGCAGCTTAGTCCAGGGGCAAGGGGCGGGTGAAAAACTGTTTTTT. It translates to CASSLVQGQGAGEKLFF. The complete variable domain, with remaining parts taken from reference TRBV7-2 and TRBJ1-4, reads GAGVSQSPSNKVTEKGKDVELRCDPISGHTALYWYRQSLGQGLEFLIYFQGNSAPDKSGLPSDRFSAERTGGSVSTLTIQRTQQEDSAVYLCASSLVQGQGAGEKLFFGSGTQLSVL.

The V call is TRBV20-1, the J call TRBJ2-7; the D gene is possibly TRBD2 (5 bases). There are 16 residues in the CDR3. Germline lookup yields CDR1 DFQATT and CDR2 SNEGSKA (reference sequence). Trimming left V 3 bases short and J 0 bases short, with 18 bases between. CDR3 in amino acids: CSASNRGGMSSYEQYF. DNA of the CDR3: TGCAGTGCTAGTAACCGGGGTGGAATGAGCTCCTACGAGCAGTACTTC.

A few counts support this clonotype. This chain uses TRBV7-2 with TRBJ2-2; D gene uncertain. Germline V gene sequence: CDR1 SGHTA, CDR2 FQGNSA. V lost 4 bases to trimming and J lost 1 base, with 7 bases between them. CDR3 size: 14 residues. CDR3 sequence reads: CASSSKLNTGELFF. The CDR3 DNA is TGTGCCAGCAGCTCCAAATTGAACACCGGGGAGCTGTTTTTT.

Here the CDR3 reads CASSPEGGSGELFF. The CDR3, as DNA: TGTGCCAGCAGCCCAGAAGGGGGATCCGGGGAGCTGTTTTTT. The chain employs TRBV11-2 and TRBJ2-2; possible D gene TRBD1, 6 bases. The CDR3 spans 14 residues. Germline assignment: CDR1 SGHAT and CDR2 FQNNGV. V lost 5 bases, J lost 6 bases, and 13 bases lay in between. Looking up the rest from reference TRBV11-2 and TRBJ2-2 gives the full variable domain: EAGVAQSPRYKIIEKRQSVAFWCNPISGHATLYWYQQILGQGPKLLIQFQNNGVVDDSQLPKDRFSAERLKGVDSTLKIQPAKLEDSAVYLCASSPEGGSGELFFGEGSRLTVL.

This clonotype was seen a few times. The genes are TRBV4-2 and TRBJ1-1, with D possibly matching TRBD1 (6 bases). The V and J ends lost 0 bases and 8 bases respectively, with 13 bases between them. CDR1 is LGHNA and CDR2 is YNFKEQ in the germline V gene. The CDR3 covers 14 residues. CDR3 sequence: CASSQEDGGTEAFF. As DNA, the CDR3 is TGTGCCAGCAGCCAAGAGGACGGGGGGACAGAAGCTTTCTTT.

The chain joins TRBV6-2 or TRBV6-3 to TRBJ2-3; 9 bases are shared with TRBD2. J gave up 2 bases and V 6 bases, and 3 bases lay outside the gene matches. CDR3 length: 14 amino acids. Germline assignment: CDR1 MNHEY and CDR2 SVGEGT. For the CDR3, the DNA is TGTGCCAGCAGGATAGCGGGGGACACAGATACGCAGTATTTT. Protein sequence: CASRIAGDTDTQYF.

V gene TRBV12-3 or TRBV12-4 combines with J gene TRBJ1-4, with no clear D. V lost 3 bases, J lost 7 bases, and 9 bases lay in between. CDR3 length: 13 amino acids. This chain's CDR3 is CASSFGEGEKLFF. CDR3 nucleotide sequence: TGTGCCAGCAGTTTCGGGGAGGGTGAAAAACTGTTTTTT.

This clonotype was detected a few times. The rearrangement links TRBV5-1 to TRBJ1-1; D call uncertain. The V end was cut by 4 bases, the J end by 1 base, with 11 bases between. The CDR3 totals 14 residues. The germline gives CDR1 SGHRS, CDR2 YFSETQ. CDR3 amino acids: CASSLDGKNTEAFF. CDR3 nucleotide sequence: TGCGCCAGCAGCCTAGACGGGAAGAACACTGAAGCTTTCTTT.

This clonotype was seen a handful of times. The CDR3 here is CASSLEQGNPQHF. The CDR3 DNA is TGTGCCAGCAGCTTAGAACAGGGAAACCCCCAGCATTTT. The rearrangement links TRBV7-2 to TRBJ1-5; tentatively, D is TRBD1 (6 bases). Trimming shortened V by 1 base and J by 10 bases, and 11 bases separated the two germline ends. CDR1 SGHTA and CDR2 FQGNSA come from the germline V gene. The CDR3 has 13 residues.

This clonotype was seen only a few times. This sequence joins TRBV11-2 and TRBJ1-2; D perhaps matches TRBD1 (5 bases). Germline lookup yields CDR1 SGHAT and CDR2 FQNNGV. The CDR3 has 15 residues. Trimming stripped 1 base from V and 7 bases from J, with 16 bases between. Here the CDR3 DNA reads TGTGCCAGCAGCTTAGTTGAGGCAGGGAGGAGTGGCTACACCTTC. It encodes CASSLVEAGRSGYTF. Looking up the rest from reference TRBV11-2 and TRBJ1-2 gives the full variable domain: EAGVAQSPRYKIIEKRQSVAFWCNPISGHATLYWYQQILGQGPKLLIQFQNNGVVDDSQLPKDRFSAERLKGVDSTLKIQPAKLEDSAVYLCASSLVEAGRSGYTFGSGTRLTVV.

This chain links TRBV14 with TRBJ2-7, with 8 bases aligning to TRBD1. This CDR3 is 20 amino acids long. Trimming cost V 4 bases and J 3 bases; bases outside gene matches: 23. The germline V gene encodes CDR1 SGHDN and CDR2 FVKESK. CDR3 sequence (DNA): TGTGCCAGCAGCCCACGGACATCTCGGCAGGGACAGGAGGGTTACTACGAGCAGTACTTC. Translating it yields CASSPRTSRQGQEGYYEQYF.

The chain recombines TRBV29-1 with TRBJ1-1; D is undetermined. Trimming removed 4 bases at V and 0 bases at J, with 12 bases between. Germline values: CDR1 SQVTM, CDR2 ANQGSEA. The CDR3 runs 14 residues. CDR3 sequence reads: CSVVRTVMNTEAFF. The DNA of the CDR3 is TGCAGCGTTGTTCGAACCGTAATGAACACTGAAGCTTTCTTT.

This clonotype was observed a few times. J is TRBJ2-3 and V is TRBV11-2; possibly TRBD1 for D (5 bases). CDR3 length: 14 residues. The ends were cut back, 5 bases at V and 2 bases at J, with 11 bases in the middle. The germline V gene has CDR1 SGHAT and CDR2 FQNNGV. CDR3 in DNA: TGTGCCAGCAGCGCAGGGATTTTCACAGATACGCAGTATTTT. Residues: CASSAGIFTDTQYF.

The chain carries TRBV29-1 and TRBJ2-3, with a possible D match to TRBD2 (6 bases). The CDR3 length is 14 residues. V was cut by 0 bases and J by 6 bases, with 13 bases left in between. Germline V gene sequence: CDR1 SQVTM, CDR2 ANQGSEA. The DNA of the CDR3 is TGCAGCGTTGAAGAAACCAAACGGGGGGATACGCAGTATTTT. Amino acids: CSVEETKRGDTQYF.